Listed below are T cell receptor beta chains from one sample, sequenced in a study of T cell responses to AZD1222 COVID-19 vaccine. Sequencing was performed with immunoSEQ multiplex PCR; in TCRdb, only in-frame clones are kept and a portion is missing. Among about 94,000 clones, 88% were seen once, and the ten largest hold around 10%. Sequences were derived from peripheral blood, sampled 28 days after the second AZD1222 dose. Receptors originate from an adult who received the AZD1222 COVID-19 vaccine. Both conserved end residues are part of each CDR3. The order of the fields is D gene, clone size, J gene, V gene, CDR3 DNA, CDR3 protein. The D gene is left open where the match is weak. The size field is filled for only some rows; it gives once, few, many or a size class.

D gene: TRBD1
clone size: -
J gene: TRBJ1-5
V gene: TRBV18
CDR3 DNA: TGTGCCAGCTCATCCGGACAGGATCAGCCCCAGCATTTT
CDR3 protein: CASSSGQDQPQHF

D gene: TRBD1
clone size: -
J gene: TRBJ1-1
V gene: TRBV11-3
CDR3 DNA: TGTGCCAGCAGCTTGAGGGACAGGGTTTTCTTT
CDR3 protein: CASSLRDRVFF

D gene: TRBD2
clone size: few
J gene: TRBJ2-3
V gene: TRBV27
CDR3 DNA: TGTGCCAGCAGTTCTTACGGGGGGGGAGGTGATACGCAGTATTTT
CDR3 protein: CASSSYGGGGDTQYF

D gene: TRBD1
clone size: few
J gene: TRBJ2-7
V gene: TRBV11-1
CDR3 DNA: TGTGCCAGCAGCGCGGGACAGGGGTCCTACGAGCAGTACTTC
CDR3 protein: CASSAGQGSYEQYF

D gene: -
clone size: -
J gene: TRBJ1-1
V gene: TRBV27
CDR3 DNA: TGTGCCAGCAGTTCCTGGGGGAGAGTGAACACTGAAGCTTTCTTT
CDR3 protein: CASSSWGRVNTEAFF

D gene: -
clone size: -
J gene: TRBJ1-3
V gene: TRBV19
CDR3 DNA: TGTGCCAGTACCCCAGGAAGGCGTCCGAGCTCTGGAAACACCATATATTTT
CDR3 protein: CASTPGRRPSSGNTIYF

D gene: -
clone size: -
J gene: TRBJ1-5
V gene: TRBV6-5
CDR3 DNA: TGTGCCAGCAGTAGGGGACTCCATCAGCCCCAGCATTTT
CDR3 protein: CASSRGLHQPQHF

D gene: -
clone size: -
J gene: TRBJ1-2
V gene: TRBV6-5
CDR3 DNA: TGTGCCAGCAGGGACGGGGATGGCTACACCTTC
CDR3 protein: CASRDGDGYTF

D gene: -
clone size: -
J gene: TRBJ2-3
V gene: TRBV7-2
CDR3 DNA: TGTGCCAGCAGCTGGAGAGTCACAGATACGCAGTATTTT
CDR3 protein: CASSWRVTDTQYF

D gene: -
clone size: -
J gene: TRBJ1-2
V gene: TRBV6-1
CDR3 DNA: TGTGCCAGCAGTGAAGCGTTAGTCGGGTATGGCTACACCTTC
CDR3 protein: CASSEALVGYGYTF

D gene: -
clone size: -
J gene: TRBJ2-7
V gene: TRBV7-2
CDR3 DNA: TGTGCCAGCAGCTTCCGCCCTAAGGAGCAGTACTTC
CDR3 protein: CASSFRPKEQYF

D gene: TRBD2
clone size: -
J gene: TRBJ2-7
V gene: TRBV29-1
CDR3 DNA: TGCAGCGTCGCCGGGACTAGCGGGAACTCCTACGAGCAGTACTTC
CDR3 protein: CSVAGTSGNSYEQYF

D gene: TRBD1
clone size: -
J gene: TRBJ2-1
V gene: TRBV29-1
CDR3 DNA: TGCAGCGTTCGGGACAGCCCTGGGCAGTTCTTC
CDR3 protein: CSVRDSPGQFF

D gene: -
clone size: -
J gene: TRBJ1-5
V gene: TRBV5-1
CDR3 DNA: TGCGCCAGCAGCTTGGTTGGGGGGAATCAGCCCCAGCATTTT
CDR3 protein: CASSLVGGNQPQHF

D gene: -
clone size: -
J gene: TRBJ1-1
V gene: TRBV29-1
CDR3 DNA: TGCAGCGTTGAGGGGGGCAAGGGTTTACGGGCTTTCTTT
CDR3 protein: CSVEGGKGLRAFF

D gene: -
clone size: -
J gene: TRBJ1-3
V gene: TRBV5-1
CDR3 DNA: TGCGCCAGCAGCTTGGAGTTCGGAGGATCTGGAAACACCATATATTTT
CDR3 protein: CASSLEFGGSGNTIYF

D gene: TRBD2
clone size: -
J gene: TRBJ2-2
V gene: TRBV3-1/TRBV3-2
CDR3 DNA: TGTGCCAGCACCGCCCCGGCAAGGGTTAGCGGGAGAGGCACCGGGGAGCTGTTTTTT
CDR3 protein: CASTAPARVSGRGTGELFF

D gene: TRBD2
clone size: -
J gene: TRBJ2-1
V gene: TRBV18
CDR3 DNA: TGTGCCAGCTCACCACCTACTAGCGGGGGACACAATGAGCAGTTCTTC
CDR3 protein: CASSPPTSGGHNEQFF

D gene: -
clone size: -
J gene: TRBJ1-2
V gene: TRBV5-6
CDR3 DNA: TGTGCCAGCAGCCCCGCCCGTGCCTATGGCTACACCTTC
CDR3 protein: CASSPARAYGYTF

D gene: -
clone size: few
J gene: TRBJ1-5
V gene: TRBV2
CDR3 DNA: TGTGCCAGCAGCCAGGGAGGTCAGCCCCAGCATTTT
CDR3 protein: CASSQGGQPQHF

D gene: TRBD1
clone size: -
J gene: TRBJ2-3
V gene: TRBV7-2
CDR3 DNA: TGTGCCAGCTGCCGGGACAGCCCTAGCACAGATACGCAGTATTTT
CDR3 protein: CASCRDSPSTDTQYF

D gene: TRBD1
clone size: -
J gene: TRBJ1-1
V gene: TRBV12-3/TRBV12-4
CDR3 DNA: TGTGCCAGCAGTTTAACAGGGGACACTGAAGCTTTCTTT
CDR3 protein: CASSLTGDTEAFF

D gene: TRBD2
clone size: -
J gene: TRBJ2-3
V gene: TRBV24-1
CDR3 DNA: TGTGCCACCAGTGACGCTACTAGCGGGGGGGTCGGGACGCAGTATTTT
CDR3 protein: CATSDATSGGVGTQYF

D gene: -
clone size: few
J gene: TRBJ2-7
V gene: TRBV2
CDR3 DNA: TGTGCCAGCAGTGACAGCCGATCCTACGAGCAGTACTTC
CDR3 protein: CASSDSRSYEQYF

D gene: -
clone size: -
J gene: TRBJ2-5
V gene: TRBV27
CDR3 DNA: TGTGCCAGCAGGCGTGGCCCAGTACCGGGAGAGACCCAGTACTTC
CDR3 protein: CASRRGPVPGETQYF

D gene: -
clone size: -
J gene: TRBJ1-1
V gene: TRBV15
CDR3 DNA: TGTGCCACCAGCAGAGGGGGGGAAAGCCTTCGGGTTTTCTTT
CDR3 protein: CATSRGGESLRVFF

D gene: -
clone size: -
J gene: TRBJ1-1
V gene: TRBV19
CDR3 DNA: TGTGCCAGTACCGACCCGAGGAGGCAGGTTGGTAACACTGAAGCTTTCTTT
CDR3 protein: CASTDPRRQVGNTEAFF

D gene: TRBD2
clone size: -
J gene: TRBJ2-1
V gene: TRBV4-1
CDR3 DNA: TGCGCCAGCAGCCCCTACACGACTAGCGATGAGCAGTTCTTC
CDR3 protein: CASSPYTTSDEQFF

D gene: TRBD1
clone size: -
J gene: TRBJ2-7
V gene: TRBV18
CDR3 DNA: TGTGCCAGCTCACCGGGACAGGGACCCGAGCAGTACTTC
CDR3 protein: CASSPGQGPEQYF

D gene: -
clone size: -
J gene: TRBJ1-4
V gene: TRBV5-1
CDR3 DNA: TGCGCCAGCAGCTTGGGGCCAGCTAATGAAAAACTGTTTTTT
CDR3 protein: CASSLGPANEKLFF

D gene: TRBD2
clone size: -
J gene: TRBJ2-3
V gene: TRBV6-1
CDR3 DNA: TGTGCCAGCAGTGAAGTGGTAGCGGGATTCACAGATACGCAGTATTTT
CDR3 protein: CASSEVVAGFTDTQYF

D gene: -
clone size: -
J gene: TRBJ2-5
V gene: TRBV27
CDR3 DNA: TGTGCCAGCAGTCTCGGCTCAAGCGGCATACAAGAGACCCAGTACTTC
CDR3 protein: CASSLGSSGIQETQYF

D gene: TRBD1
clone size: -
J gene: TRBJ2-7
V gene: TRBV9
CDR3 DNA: TGTGCCAGCAGCAGGGGGACAGGGGTCCACGAGCAGTACTTC
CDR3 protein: CASSRGTGVHEQYF

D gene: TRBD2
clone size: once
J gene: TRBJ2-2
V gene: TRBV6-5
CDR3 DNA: TGTGCCAGCAGACCCGGGACTAGCGGTACCGGGGAGCTGTTTTTT
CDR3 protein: CASRPGTSGTGELFF

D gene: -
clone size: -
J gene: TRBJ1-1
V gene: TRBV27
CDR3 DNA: TGTGCCAGCAGTCCGGGAAGGATGAACACTGAAGCTTTCTTT
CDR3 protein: CASSPGRMNTEAFF

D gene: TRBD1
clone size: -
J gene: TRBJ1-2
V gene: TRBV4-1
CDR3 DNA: TGCGCCAGCAGCCAAGATAGGACAGGGGTTGGCACTAACTATGGCTACACCTTC
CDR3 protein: CASSQDRTGVGTNYGYTF

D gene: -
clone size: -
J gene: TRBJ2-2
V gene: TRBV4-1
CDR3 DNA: TGCGCCAGCAGCCCTCCGGACAGAAGGTCCGGCGGGGAGCTGTTTTTT
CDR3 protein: CASSPPDRRSGGELFF

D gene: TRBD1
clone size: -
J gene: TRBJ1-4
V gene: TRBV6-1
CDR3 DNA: TGTGCCAGCAGTGCTGGGACAGGCGGAGGGAATGAAAAACTGTTTTTT
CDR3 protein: CASSAGTGGGNEKLFF

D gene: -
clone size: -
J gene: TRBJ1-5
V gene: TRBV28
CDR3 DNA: TGTGCCAGCAGTCCCCCAGGGAGGTCCCAGCATTTT
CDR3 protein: CASSPPGRSQHF

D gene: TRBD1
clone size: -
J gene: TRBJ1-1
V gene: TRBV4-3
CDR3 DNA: TGCGCCAGCAGCCAAGTCCAGGGGGCAGGGACTGAAGCTTTCTTT
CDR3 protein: CASSQVQGAGTEAFF

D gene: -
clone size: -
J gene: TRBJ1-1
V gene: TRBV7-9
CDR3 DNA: TGTGCCAGCAGCTTAGGAGGGACCCCGGGAGCTTTCTTT
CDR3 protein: CASSLGGTPGAFF

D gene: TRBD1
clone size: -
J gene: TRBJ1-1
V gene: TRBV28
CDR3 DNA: TGTGCCAGCAGTGCCCCGGACAGGGGCTCGAACACTGAAGCTTTCTTT
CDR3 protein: CASSAPDRGSNTEAFF

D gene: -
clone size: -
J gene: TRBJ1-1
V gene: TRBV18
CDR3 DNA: TGTGCCAGCTCACCCCAGGGCGCGGCTTTCTTT
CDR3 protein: CASSPQGAAFF

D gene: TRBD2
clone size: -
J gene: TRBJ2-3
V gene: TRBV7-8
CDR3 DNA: TGTGCCAGCAGCTTATTGCTAGCGGGAGGCACAGATACGCAGTATTTT
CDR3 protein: CASSLLLAGGTDTQYF

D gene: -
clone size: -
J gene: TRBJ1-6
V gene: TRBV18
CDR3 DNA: TGTGCCAGCTCATCAGACAGCTATAATTCACCCCTCCACTTT
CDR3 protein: CASSSDSYNSPLHF

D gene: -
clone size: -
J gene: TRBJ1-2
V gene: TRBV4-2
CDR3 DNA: TGTGCCAGCAGCCAAGATGGGGGCTATGGCTACACCTTC
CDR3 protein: CASSQDGGYGYTF

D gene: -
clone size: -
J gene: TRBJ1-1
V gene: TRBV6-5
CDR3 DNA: TGTGCCAGCAGTCCCCTTCGAGAGAACACTGAAGCTTTCTTT
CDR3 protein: CASSPLRENTEAFF